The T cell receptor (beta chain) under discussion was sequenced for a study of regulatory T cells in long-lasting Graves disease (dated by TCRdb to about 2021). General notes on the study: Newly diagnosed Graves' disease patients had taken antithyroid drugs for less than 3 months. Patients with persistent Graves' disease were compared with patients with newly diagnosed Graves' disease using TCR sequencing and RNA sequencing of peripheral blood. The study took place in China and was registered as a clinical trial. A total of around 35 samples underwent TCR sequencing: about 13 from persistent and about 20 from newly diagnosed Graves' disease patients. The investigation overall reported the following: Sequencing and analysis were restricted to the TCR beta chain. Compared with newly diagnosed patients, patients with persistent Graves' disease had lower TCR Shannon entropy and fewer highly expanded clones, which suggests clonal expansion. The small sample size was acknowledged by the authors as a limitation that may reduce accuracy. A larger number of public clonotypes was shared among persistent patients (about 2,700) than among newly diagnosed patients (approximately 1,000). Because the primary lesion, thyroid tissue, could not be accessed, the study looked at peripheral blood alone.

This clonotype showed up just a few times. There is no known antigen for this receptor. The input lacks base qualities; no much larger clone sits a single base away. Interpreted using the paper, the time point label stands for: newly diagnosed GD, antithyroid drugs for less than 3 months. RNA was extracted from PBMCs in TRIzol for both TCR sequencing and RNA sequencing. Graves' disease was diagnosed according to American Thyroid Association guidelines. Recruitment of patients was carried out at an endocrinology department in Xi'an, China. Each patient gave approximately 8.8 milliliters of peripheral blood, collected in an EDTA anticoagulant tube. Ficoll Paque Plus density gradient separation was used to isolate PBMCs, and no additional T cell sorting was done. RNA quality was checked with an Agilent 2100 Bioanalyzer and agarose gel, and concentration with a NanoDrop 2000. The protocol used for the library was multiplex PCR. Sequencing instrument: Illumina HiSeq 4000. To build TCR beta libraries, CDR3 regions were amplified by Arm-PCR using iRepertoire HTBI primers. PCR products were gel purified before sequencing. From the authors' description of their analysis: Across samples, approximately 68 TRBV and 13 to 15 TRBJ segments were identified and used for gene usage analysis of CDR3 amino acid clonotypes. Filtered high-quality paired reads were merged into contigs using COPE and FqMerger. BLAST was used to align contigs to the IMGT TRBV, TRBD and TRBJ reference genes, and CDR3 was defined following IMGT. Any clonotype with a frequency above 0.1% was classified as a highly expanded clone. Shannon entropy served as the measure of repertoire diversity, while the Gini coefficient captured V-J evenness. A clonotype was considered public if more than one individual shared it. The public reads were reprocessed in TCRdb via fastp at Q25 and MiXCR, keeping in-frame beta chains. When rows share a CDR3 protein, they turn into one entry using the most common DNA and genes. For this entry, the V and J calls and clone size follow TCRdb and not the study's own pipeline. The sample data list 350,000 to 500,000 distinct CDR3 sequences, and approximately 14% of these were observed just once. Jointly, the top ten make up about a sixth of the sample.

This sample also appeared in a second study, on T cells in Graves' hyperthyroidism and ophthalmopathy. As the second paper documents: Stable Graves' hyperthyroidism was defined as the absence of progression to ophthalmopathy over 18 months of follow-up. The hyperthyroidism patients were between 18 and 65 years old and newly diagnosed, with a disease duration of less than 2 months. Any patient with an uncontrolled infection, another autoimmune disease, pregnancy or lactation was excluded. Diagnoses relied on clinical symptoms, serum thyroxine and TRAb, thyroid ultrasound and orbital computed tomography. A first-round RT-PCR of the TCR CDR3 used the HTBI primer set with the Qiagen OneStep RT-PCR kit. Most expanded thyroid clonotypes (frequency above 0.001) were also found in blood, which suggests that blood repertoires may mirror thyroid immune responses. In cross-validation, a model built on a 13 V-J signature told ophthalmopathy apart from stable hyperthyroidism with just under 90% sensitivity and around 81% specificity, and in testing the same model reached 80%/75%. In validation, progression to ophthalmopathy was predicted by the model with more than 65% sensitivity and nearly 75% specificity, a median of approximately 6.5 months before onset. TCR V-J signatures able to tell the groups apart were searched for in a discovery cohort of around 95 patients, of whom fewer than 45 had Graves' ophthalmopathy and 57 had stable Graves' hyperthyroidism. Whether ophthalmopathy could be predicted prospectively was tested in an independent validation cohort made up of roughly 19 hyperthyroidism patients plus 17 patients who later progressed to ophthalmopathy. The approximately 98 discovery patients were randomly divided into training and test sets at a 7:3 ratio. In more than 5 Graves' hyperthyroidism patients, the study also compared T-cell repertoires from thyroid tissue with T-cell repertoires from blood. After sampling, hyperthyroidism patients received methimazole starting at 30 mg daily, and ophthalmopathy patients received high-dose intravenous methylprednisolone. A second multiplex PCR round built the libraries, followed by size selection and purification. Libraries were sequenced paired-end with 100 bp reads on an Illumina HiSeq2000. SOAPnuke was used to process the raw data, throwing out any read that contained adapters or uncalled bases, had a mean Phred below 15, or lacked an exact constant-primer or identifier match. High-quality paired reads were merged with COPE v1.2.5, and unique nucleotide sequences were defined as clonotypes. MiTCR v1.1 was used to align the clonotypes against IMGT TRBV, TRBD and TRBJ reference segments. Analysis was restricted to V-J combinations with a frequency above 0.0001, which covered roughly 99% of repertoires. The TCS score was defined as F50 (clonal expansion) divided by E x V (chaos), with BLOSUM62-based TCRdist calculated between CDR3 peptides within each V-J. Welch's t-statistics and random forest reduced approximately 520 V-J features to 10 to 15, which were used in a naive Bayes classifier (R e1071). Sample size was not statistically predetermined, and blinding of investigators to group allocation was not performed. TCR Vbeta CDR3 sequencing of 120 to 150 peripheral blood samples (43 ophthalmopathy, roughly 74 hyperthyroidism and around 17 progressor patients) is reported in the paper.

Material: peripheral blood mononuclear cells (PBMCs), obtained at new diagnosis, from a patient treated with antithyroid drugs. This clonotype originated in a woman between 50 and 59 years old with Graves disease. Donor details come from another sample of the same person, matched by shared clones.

The DNA is as follows: TGTGCCAGCTCCGTTGGACTAGAAGCCCACAATGAGCAGTTCTTC. Translated, this is CASSVGLEAHNEQFF. The chain couples TRBV18 to TRBJ2-1; the junction holds 7 bases that match TRBD2. The CDR3 goes from the cysteine to the phenylalanine over 15 residues. Left in the record is the CDR3 DNA by itself, 45 bases read in frame from the first base. CDR1 and CDR2 (KGHSH, LQKENI) derive from the germline V gene. Trimming takes 6 bases off V and 5 bases off J; junction bases not matched to a gene: 10.